A selection of T cell receptor beta chains follows, all from one sample in a study of cytomegalovirus exposure and HLA in healthy donors. TCRdb keeps only in-frame clones here, not all; method: immunoSEQ multiplex PCR. The sample includes about 200,000 clones, over 75% of them seen just once. Sequencing was carried out using PBMCs. These receptors came from a girl aged 2 to 10 in good health and CMV-seronegative. CDR3s include the opening cysteine and the closing phenylalanine or tryptophan. A D gene is named only where the DNA matches it firmly. Size values are once, few and many counts, or a class for expanded clones, and some rows have none.

TRBJ1-2 | few | TRBD1 | TRBV30 | CAWSAMTGGRHGYTF | TGTGCCTGGAGTGCCATGACAGGGGGCCGTCATGGCTACACCTTC
TRBJ1-2 | - | - | TRBV7-9 | CASSSGGYTF | TGTGCCAGCAGCTCGGGGGGCTACACCTTC
TRBJ1-2 | - | - | TRBV29-1 | CSVVWGDYGYTF | TGCAGCGTTGTATGGGGCGACTATGGCTACACCTTC
TRBJ2-7 | - | TRBD1 | TRBV13 | CASSLTGAPYEQYF | TGTGCCAGCAGCCTAACAGGGGCCCCCTACGAGCAGTACTTC
TRBJ2-7 | - | - | TRBV5-6 | CASSLGASANYEQYF | TGTGCCAGCAGCTTAGGGGCTAGCGCCAACTACGAGCAGTACTTC
TRBJ2-5 | - | - | TRBV7-2 | CASSLGGGETQYF | TGTGCCAGCAGCTTAGGTGGGGGGGAGACCCAGTACTTC
TRBJ2-7 | - | TRBD1 | TRBV23-1 | CASTKPGQTAYEQYF | TGCGCCAGCACAAAACCGGGACAGACCGCCTACGAGCAGTACTTC
TRBJ1-2 | - | TRBD1 | TRBV28 | CASSIQGAGNYGYTF | TGTGCCAGCAGTATACAGGGGGCCGGTAACTATGGCTACACCTTC
TRBJ1-3 | - | - | TRBV6-1 | CASSEGGSGNTIYF | TGTGCCAGCAGTGAAGGCGGCAGTGGAAACACCATATATTTT
TRBJ1-4 | - | TRBD1 | TRBV5-4 | CASSLGDRGNEKLFF | TGTGCCAGCAGCTTGGGCGACAGGGGGAATGAAAAACTGTTTTTT
TRBJ1-1 | - | TRBD1 | TRBV19 | CASSRRGGLAEAFF | TGTGCCAGTAGTCGCAGAGGGGGCCTGGCTGAAGCTTTCTTT
TRBJ1-5 | - | - | TRBV27 | CASSLRPPGQLNQPQHF | TGTGCCAGCAGTCTTAGACCCCCAGGGCAGCTTAATCAGCCCCAGCATTTT
TRBJ2-1 | few | TRBD2 | TRBV2 | CASSEVIAGNNNEQFF | TGTGCCAGCAGTGAAGTAATAGCGGGCAACAACAATGAGCAGTTCTTC
TRBJ1-5 | once | - | TRBV19 | CASTMTGLSNQPQHF | TGTGCCAGTACCATGACGGGACTTAGCAATCAGCCCCAGCATTTT
TRBJ1-2 | - | TRBD1 | TRBV9 | CASSYRDRGLYGYTF | TGTGCCAGCAGCTACCGGGACAGGGGGCTCTATGGCTACACCTTC
TRBJ1-2 | few | - | TRBV2 | CASRDSNYRPYGYTF | TGTGCCAGCAGGGATTCAAACTACCGCCCCTATGGCTACACCTTC
TRBJ1-5 | - | - | TRBV6-1 | CASRRLGGSNQPQHF | TGTGCCAGCAGGAGGTTAGGGGGTAGCAATCAGCCCCAGCATTTT
TRBJ1-2 | few | - | TRBV27 | CASSLSIGEGNGYTF | TGTGCCAGCAGTTTATCGATCGGTGAGGGAAATGGCTACACCTTC
TRBJ1-1 | - | - | TRBV23-1 | CASSPERLNTEAFF | TGCGCCAGCAGTCCCGAGCGGCTGAACACTGAAGCTTTCTTT
TRBJ2-7 | - | TRBD2 | TRBV5-1 | CASSLASGGAYEQYF | TGCGCCAGCAGCTTGGCCAGCGGGGGGGCCTACGAGCAGTACTTC
TRBJ1-5 | - | - | TRBV5-5 | CASSLDGDQPQHF | TGTGCCAGCAGCTTGGACGGGGATCAGCCCCAGCATTTT
TRBJ1-1 | - | - | TRBV27 | CASSFRFRGSEAFF | TGTGCCAGCAGTTTTAGGTTTCGAGGGTCTGAAGCTTTCTTT
TRBJ2-1 | - | - | TRBV6-5 | CASSPGFLREQFF | TGTGCCAGCAGCCCCGGGTTTTTGCGCGAGCAGTTCTTC
TRBJ1-2 | - | TRBD1 | TRBV19 | CASSPTGEVYGYTF | TGTGCCAGTAGCCCCACAGGGGAGGTCTATGGCTACACCTTC
TRBJ2-7 | - | - | TRBV6-1 | CASSLSPGEQYF | TGTGCCAGCAGTTTATCCCCAGGCGAGCAGTACTTC
TRBJ2-7 | - | TRBD1 | TRBV2 | CASSRDRDYEQYF | TGTGCCAGCAGCCGGGACAGGGACTACGAGCAGTACTTC
TRBJ2-1 | - | TRBD1 | TRBV10-1 | CASSEGQGTPNEQFF | TGCGCCAGCAGTGAGGGACAGGGGACCCCCAATGAGCAGTTCTTC
TRBJ2-3 | - | TRBD2 | TRBV6-5 | CASSYSSGGTDTQYF | TGTGCCAGCAGTTACAGCAGCGGGGGCACAGATACGCAGTATTTT
TRBJ1-2 | - | - | TRBV6-5 | CASSYASRTFFYGYTF | TGTGCCAGCAGTTACGCCTCCAGGACTTTCTTCTATGGCTACACCTTC
TRBJ2-7 | - | TRBD2 | TRBV6-1 | CASRTSGASYEQYF | TGTGCCAGCAGAACGAGCGGGGCTTCCTACGAGCAGTACTTC
TRBJ1-6 | - | - | TRBV4-1 | CASSHVGGGTPLHF | TGCGCCAGCAGCCATGTCGGGGGTGGGACACCCCTCCACTTT
TRBJ2-1 | few | - | TRBV6-6 | CASSGGGHYNEQFF | TGTGCCAGCAGTGGAGGGGGCCACTACAATGAGCAGTTCTTC
TRBJ1-1 | - | - | TRBV5-6 | CASSPIQGFTEAFF | TGTGCCAGCAGTCCGATACAGGGTTTCACTGAAGCTTTCTTT
TRBJ2-1 | - | TRBD2 | TRBV30 | CAWSQAASGRARGNNEQFF | TGTGCCTGGAGTCAGGCCGCGAGCGGGAGGGCCCGAGGGAACAATGAGCAGTTCTTC
TRBJ1-1 | few | - | TRBV2 | CASSGTSGTEAFF | TGTGCCAGCAGTGGGACATCAGGCACTGAAGCTTTCTTT
TRBJ2-2 | - | - | TRBV29-1 | CSVGGHNTGELFF | TGCAGCGTTGGAGGGCATAACACCGGGGAGCTGTTTTTT
TRBJ1-2 | - | - | TRBV9 | CASSVAFEEDYGYTF | TGTGCCAGCAGCGTAGCCTTTGAGGAAGACTATGGCTACACCTTC
TRBJ2-7 | - | TRBD1 | TRBV15 | CATSRPSTGTYEQYF | TGTGCCACCAGCAGACCTTCGACAGGGACCTACGAGCAGTACTTC
TRBJ2-1 | - | - | TRBV7-6 | CASSSQTGGGEQFF | TGTGCCAGCAGCTCCCAGACCGGTGGAGGTGAGCAGTTCTTC
TRBJ2-7 | - | TRBD2 | TRBV7-8 | CASSLGAGAAYEQYF | TGTGCCAGCAGCTTAGGGGCGGGAGCAGCCTACGAGCAGTACTTC
TRBJ2-3 | - | TRBD2 | TRBV5-1 | CASSLGAGGISITDTQYF | TGCGCCAGCAGCTTGGGCGCGGGAGGGATATCCATCACAGATACGCAGTATTTT
TRBJ1-6 | once | - | TRBV5-1 | CASSLAGQGRSSYNSPLHF | TGCGCCAGCAGCTTGGCCGGGCAGGGGAGAAGCTCCTATAATTCACCCCTCCACTTT
TRBJ2-3 | few | TRBD2 | TRBV30 | CAWKYSGRFTDTQYF | TGTGCCTGGAAATACAGCGGGAGGTTCACAGATACGCAGTATTTT
TRBJ1-1 | few | - | TRBV6-5 | CASTLSMNTEAFF | TGTGCCAGCACTCTTTCTATGAACACTGAAGCTTTCTTT
TRBJ2-6 | - | - | TRBV27 | CASSLDPGGANVLTF | TGTGCCAGCAGTTTAGATCCGGGGGGGGCCAACGTCCTGACTTTC
TRBJ1-6 | - | TRBD1 | TRBV28 | CASSWGQGARNSPLHF | TGTGCCAGCAGTTGGGGACAGGGGGCGCGAAATTCACCCCTCCACTTT
TRBJ2-1 | - | TRBD1 | TRBV27 | CASSPDRGTYNEQFF | TGTGCCAGCAGCCCAGACAGGGGGACCTACAATGAGCAGTTCTTC